This T cell receptor (beta chain) derives from a study of cytomegalovirus exposure and HLA in healthy donors. 13 Jbeta primers and 60 Vbeta primers were used for the PCR. Assay used: immunoSEQ multiplex PCR; TCRdb lists only in-frame clones, some missing. The table records over 140,000 clones, 70% to 85% of them present only once. CDR1 SGDLS and CDR2 YYNGEE come from the germline V gene. Losses at the gene ends were 4 bases for V and 0 bases for J; bases not matched to a gene: 7. The CDR3 has 15 amino acids. Study-level results: A later look showed TCR association rates differing by HLA locus, highest for DRB1 and lowest for HLA-C. In a later analysis, 17,000 or so TCR beta sequences were associated with HLA alleles at 0.05 false discovery rate.

A word on this clone: Antigen specificity is unknown.

The material sequenced was PBMCs. The TCR comes from a man aged 30-40 years in good health and CMV-seropositive. The chain recombines TRBV9 with TRBJ2-7; the match to TRBD1 covers 7 bases. The CDR3 bases are TGTGCCAGCAGCTTACAGGGGCAAAGCTCCTACGAGCAGTACTTC. This encodes CASSLQGQSSYEQYF. Drawing the rest from reference TRBV9 and TRBJ2-7, the complete variable domain is DSGVTQTPKHLITATGQRVTLRCSPRSGDLSVYWYQQSLDQGLQFLIQYYNGEERAKGNILERFSAQQFPDLHSELNLSSLELGDSALYFCASSLQGQSSYEQYFGPGTRLTVT.